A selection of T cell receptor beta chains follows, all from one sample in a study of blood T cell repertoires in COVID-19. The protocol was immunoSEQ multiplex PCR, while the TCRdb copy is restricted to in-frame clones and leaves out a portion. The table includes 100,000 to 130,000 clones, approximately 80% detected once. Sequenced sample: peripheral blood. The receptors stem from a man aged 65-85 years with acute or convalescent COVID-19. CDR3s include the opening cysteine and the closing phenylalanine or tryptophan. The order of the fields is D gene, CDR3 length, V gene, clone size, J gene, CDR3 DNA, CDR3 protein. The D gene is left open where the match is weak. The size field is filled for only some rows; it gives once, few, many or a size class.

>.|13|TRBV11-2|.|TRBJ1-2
TGTGCCAGCAGCATAAACCAGGACTATGGCTACACCTTC
CASSINQDYGYTF
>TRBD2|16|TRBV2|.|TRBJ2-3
TGTGCCAGCAGTACCTTAGCGGGGGCCAGGGGGGATACGCAGTATTTT
CASSTLAGARGDTQYF
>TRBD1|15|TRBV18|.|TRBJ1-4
TGTGCCAGCTCAACCTGGGACAGCCTTAATGAAAAACTGTTTTTT
CASSTWDSLNEKLFF
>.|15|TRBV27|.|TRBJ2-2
TGTGCCAGCAGTTCCACGGGGGGCCGTACCGGGGAGCTGTTTTTT
CASSSTGGRTGELFF
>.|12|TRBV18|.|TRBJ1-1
TGTGCCAGCTCACCCTACGAGAGGGAAGCTTTCTTT
CASSPYEREAFF
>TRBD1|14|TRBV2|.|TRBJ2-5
TGTGCCAGCAGTGACTGGACAGGGTTGGAGACCCAGTACTTC
CASSDWTGLETQYF
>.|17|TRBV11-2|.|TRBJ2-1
TGTGCCAGCAGCTACCACTCTCTGGGGGGGCCCAACAATGAGCAGTTCTTC
CASSYHSLGGPNNEQFF
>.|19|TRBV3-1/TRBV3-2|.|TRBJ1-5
TGTGCCAGCAGCCCGCGCCCTCTACAGCGGGGGGATAGCAATCAGCCCCAGCATTTT
CASSPRPLQRGDSNQPQHF
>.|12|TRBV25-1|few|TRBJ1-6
TGTGCCATAGCGGGGGTGAATTCACCCCTCCACTTT
CAIAGVNSPLHF
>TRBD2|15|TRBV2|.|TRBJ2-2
TGTGCCAGCAGGGGGGGGTCAGTGAACACCGGGGAGCTGTTTTTT
CASRGGSVNTGELFF
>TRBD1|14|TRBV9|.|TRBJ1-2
TGTGCCAGCAGCGACGGGACAGGGATTGTTGGCTACACCTTC
CASSDGTGIVGYTF
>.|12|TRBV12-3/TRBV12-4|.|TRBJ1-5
TGTGCCAGCAGCCTCGTCGATCAGCCCCAGCATTTT
CASSLVDQPQHF
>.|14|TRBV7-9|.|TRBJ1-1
TGTGCCAGCAGCTTGGCGGGGGGGTACACTGAAGCTTTCTTT
CASSLAGGYTEAFF
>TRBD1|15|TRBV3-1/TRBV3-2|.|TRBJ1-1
TGTGCCAGCAGCCTGTGGACAGGGATGAACACTGAAGCTTTCTTT
CASSLWTGMNTEAFF
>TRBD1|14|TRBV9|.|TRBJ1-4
TGTGCCAGCAGCGCCCACAGGGGAGGTGAAAAACTGTTTTTT
CASSAHRGGEKLFF
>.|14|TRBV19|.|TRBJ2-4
TGTGCCAGTAGACAAAATGAATACCCAAACATTCAGTACTTC
CASRQNEYPNIQYF
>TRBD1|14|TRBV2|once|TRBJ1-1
TGTGCCAGCCGACAGGGGTCGATGAACACTGAAGCTTTCTTT
CASRQGSMNTEAFF
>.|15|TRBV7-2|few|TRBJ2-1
TGTGCCAGCAGCTTAGCAGGCGGCCCCTACAATGAGCAGTTCTTC
CASSLAGGPYNEQFF
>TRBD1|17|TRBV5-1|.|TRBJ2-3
TGCGCCAGCAGCTTGGAGCGGACAGGGGGGAGCACAGATACGCAGTATTTT
CASSLERTGGSTDTQYF
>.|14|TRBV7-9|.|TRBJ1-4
TGTGCCAGCAGCCCTAGGAACTATCATGAAAAACTGTTTTTT
CASSPRNYHEKLFF
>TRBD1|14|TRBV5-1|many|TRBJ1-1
TGCGCCAGCAGCCGGGGACAGTCGAACACTGAAGCTTTCTTT
CASSRGQSNTEAFF
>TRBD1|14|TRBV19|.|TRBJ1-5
TGTGCCAGTAGTATCGGACAGGGAGGTCAGCCCCAGCATTTT
CASSIGQGGQPQHF
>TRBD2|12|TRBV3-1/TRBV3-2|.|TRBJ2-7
TGTGCCAGCTGGGGGGGAGGCTACGAGCAGTACTTC
CASWGGGYEQYF
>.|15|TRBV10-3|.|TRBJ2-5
TGTGCCATCAGTGAGTCACAGGGAAGGGGAGAGACCCAGTACTTC
CAISESQGRGETQYF
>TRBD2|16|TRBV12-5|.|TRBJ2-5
TGTGCTAGTGGAAGGACTAGCGGGGCGTCCCAAGAGACCCAGTACTTC
CASGRTSGASQETQYF
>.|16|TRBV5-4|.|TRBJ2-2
TGTGCCAGCAGCCCCGTCCTGGGGCAGGGGACCGGGGAGCTGTTTTTT
CASSPVLGQGTGELFF
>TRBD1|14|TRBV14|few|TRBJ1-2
TGTGCCAGCAGCCAAGCCTGGACAGGCTATGGCTACACCTTC
CASSQAWTGYGYTF
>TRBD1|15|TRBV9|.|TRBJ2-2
TGTGCCAGCAGCGCGACAGGGGGCAGCACCGGGGAGCTGTTTTTT
CASSATGGSTGELFF
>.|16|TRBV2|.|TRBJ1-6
TGTGCCAGCAGTGTGGAAAGGAGCTCCTATAATTCACCCCTCCACTTT
CASSVERSSYNSPLHF
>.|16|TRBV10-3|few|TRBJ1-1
TGTGCCATCAGTGAGGTAGGTGGGGGCGCGGACACTGAAGCTTTCTTT
CAISEVGGGADTEAFF
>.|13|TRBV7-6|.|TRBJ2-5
TGTGCCAGCAGCCGAATCCCCGGAGAGACCCAGTACTTC
CASSRIPGETQYF
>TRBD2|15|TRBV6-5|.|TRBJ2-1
TGTGCCAGCAGTTACTTAGCGGGGTCCAGGCCTGAGCAGTTCTTC
CASSYLAGSRPEQFF
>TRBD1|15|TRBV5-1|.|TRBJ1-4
TGCGCCAGCAGCAGCGACGGGACAGGGGTTGAAAAACTGTTTTTT
CASSSDGTGVEKLFF
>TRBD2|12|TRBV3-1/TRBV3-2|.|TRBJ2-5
TGTGCCAGCAGCCTAGCGGGAGAGACCCAGTACTTC
CASSLAGETQYF
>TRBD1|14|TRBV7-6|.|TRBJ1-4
TGTGCCAGCAGCGCGGACAGGGAGAAGGAAAAACTGTTTTTT
CASSADREKEKLFF
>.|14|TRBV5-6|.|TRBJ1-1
TGTGCCAGCAGCTTGGTGCAGGGGCACACTGAAGCTTTCTTT
CASSLVQGHTEAFF
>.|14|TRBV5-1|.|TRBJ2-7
TGCGCCAGCAGAGTAGACAGCGCGACGTACGAGCAGTACTTC
CASRVDSATYEQYF
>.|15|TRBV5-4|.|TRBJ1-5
TGTGCCAGCAGCTTGGGGGGCATAAGCAATCAGCCCCAGCATTTT
CASSLGGISNQPQHF
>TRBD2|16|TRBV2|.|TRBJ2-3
TGTGCCAGCAGTCCCCTGACTAGCGTTAGCACAGATACGCAGTATTTT
CASSPLTSVSTDTQYF
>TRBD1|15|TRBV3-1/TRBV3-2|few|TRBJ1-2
TGTGCCAGCAGCCTGCTGCCGGGACAGGGAGGAGGCTACACCTTC
CASSLLPGQGGGYTF
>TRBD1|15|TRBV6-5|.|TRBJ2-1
TGTGCCAGCAGTTTCCGACAGGGGGATTTGAATGAGCAGTTCTTC
CASSFRQGDLNEQFF
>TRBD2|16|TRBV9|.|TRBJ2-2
TGTGCCAGCAGCTCCTTCGGGAGGGCGAACACCGGGGAGCTGTTTTTT
CASSSFGRANTGELFF
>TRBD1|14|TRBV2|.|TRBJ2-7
TGTGCCATCTCGGCTAAGACAGGGGTGTTCGAGCAGTACTTC
CAISAKTGVFEQYF
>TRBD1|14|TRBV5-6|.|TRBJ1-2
TGTGCCAGCAGCTTGCGGACAGGGGCAGCTGGCTACACCTTC
CASSLRTGAAGYTF
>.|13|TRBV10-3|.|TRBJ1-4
TGTGCCATCGGTGGACAGAATAATGAAAAACTGTTTTTT
CAIGGQNNEKLFF
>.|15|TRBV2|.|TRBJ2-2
TGTGCCAGCAGTGAAGGTTCAGGTCACACCGGGGAGCTGTTTTTT
CASSEGSGHTGELFF
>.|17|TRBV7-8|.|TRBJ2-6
TGTGCCAGCCAGGGTCATATGCTGCGCTCTGGGGCCAACGTCCTGACTTTC
CASQGHMLRSGANVLTF
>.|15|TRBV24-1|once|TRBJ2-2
TGTGCCACCAGTGATTTGCAAGGGGGCACCGGGGAGCTGTTTTTT
CATSDLQGGTGELFF
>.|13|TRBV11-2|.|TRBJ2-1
TGTGCCAGCAGCTTAGCCCTAAACAATGAGCAGTTCTTC
CASSLALNNEQFF
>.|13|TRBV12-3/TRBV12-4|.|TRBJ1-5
TGTGCCAGCAGTTTAACTGGCAATCAGCCCCAGCATTTT
CASSLTGNQPQHF
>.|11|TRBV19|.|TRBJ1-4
TGTGCCAGTAGCCGGACAAGAAAACTGTTTTTT
CASSRTRKLFF
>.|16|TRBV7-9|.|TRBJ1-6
TGTGCCAGCAGGGGAGACAGGAGCTCCTATAATTCACCCCTCCACTTT
CASRGDRSSYNSPLHF
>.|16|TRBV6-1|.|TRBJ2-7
TGTGCCAGCAGTGAACCCCTGGGGGTGGGGGCGGACGAGCAGTACTTC
CASSEPLGVGADEQYF